This T cell receptor beta chain was identified in a study of a mutant IDH1 vaccine in newly diagnosed glioma. Whole-study context: Vaccine administration was initiated 4-6 weeks following radiotherapy alone, or with temozolomide cycles. The sex distribution of treated patients was 62.5% male and about 38% female, with a mean age of around 40 years. Antecedent treatment encompassed radiotherapy, temozolomide, or their combination; the majority received both. General study findings and limits: Of the patients, approximately 93% had vaccine-induced immune responses.

As for time point: week 11, during vaccination. Every vaccination contained 300 ug of the mutant IDH1 20-mer peptide and was paired with topical imiquimod. Comment on this clone: Its antigen is as yet unknown.

Some clones are missing from TCRdb's copy, which holds only in-frame ones; the method was immunoSEQ multiplex PCR. Here the sample spans 40,000 to 55,000 clones, about 91% being singletons. This clonotype originated in a man in his fifties or sixties with glioma. Source: PBMCs, taken from a glioma patient whose treatment included an IDH1 peptide vaccine.

This CDR3 is CASSYTWDSGADTQYF. The CDR3 DNA reads as TGTGCCAGCAGTTATACCTGGGATTCAGGGGCAGATACGCAGTATTTT. The rearrangement links TRBV28 to TRBJ2-3; maybe TRBD1 (6 bases). The CDR3 contains 16 residues. Trimming cost V 4 bases and J 4 bases, with 18 bases left between them. Germline V gene data show CDR1 as MDHEN and CDR2 as SYDVKM.